The 4 T cell receptor beta chains in this list originate from one sample, sequenced in a study of blood T cell repertoires in COVID-19. The protocol was immunoSEQ multiplex PCR, while the TCRdb copy is restricted to in-frame clones and leaves out a portion. In the table there are 350,000 to 550,000 clones, around 87% of which are singletons. The specimen was PBMCs or T cells enriched from blood (not recorded which). These receptors came from a man aged 25 to 45 who had recovered from COVID-19.

The chain combines TRBV30 with TRBJ1-3; 9 nucleotides align to TRBD1. The CDR3 has 14 residues. J gave up 3 bases and V 5 bases, and 5 bases lay outside the gene matches. Germline V lookup: CDR1 GTSNPN, CDR2 SVGIG (reference sequence). The CDR3 is CAWETGGHGNTIYF. The DNA for the CDR3 is TGTGCCTGGGAGACAGGGGGGCATGGAAACACCATATATTTT. Based on the CDR3 plus reference TRBV30 and TRBJ1-3, the full variable domain is SQTIHQWPATLVQPVGSPLSLECTVEGTSNPNLYWYRQAAGRGLQLLFYSVGIGQISSEVPQNLSASRPQDRQFILSSKKLLLSDSGFYLCAWETGGHGNTIYFGEGSWLTVV.

The chain recombines TRBV9 with TRBJ1-2; the D gene is possibly TRBD1 (5 bases). There are 15 residues in the CDR3. Deletions cut 3 bases from V and 0 bases from J, with 12 bases between. Germline V CDR1 and CDR2: SGDLS, YYNGEE. This chain's CDR3 is CASSGSGTTNYGYTF. In DNA, the CDR3 is TGTGCCAGCAGCGGGAGTGGGACTACTAACTATGGCTACACCTTC.

This clone has a single count. The rearrangement joins TRBV6-5 to TRBJ1-5, with D possibly matching TRBD1 (6 bases). The CDR3 is 13 amino acids. Trimming removed 7 bases at V and 6 bases at J, with 13 bases between. The germline V gene has CDR1 MNHEY and CDR2 SVGAGI. CDR3 in amino acids: CASTDSEVQPQHF. DNA of the CDR3: TGTGCCAGCACGGACAGTGAGGTTCAGCCCCAGCATTTT.

The chain carries TRBV23-1 and TRBJ2-7; 11 bases match TRBD1. TRBV23-1 is sorted into the ORF group, with uncertain function. The CDR3 totals 14 residues. Germline trimming cut 8 bases from V and 7 bases from J; bases unmatched to any gene: 10. The CDR3 sequence: CASGGPGQGEEQYF. The CDR3 region has the DNA TGCGCCAGCGGGGGACCGGGACAGGGGGAAGAGCAGTACTTC.